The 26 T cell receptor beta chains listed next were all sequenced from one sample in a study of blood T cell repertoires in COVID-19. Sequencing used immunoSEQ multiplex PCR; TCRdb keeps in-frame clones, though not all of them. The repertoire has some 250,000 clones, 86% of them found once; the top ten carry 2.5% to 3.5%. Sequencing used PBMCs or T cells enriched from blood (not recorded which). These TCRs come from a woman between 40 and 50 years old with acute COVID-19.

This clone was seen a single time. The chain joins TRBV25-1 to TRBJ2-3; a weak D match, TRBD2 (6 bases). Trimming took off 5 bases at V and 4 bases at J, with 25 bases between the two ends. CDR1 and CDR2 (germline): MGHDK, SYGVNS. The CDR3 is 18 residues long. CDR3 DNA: TGTGCCAGCAGTCCGTCCCCCCCAGCGGGCGAGGAGCCAGATACGCAGTATTTT. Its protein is CASSPSPPAGEEPDTQYF.

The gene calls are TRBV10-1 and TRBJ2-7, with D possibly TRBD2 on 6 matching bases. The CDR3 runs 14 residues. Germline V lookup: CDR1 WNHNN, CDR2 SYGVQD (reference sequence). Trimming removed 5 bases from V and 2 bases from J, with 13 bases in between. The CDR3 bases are TGCGCCAGCAGTCGGGGGAGTGGAACCTACGAGCAGTACTTC. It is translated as CASSRGSGTYEQYF.

The CDR3 DNA is TGCGCCAGCAGCCCCTTAACACTAGCGGCCCTTTCCTACAATGAGCAGTTCTTC. This translates into CASSPLTLAALSYNEQFF. The rearrangement uses TRBV5-1 and TRBJ2-1; 8 bases line up with TRBD2. The CDR3 covers 18 residues. Germline values: CDR1 SGHRS, CDR2 YFSETQ. V lost 4 bases to trimming and J lost 1 base; unmatched junction nucleotides: 13.

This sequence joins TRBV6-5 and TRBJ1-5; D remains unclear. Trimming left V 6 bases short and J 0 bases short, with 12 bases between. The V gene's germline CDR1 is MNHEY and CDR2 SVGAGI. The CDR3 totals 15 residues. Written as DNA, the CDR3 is TGTGCCAGCAGCTCCCAGGCAGATAGCAATCAGCCCCAGCATTTT. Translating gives CASSSQADSNQPQHF.

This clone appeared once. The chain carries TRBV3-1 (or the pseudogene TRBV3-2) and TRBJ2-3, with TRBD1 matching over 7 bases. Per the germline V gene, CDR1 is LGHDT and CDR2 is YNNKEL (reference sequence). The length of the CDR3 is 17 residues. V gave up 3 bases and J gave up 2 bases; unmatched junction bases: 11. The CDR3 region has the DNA TGTGCCAGCAGCCACGCCCAGGGGGACGGAATCACAGATACGCAGTATTTT. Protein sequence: CASSHAQGDGITDTQYF.

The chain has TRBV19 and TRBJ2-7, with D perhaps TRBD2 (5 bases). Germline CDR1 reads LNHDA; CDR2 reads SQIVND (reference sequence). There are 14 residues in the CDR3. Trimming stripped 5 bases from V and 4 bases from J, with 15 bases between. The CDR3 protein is CASSRSGFGYEQYF. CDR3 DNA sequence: TGTGCCAGTAGTCGAAGCGGATTCGGTTACGAGCAGTACTTC.

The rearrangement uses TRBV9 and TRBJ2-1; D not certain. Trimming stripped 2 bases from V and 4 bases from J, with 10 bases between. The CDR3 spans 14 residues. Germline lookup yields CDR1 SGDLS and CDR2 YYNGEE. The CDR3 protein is CASSVNADYNEQFF. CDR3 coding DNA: TGTGCCAGCAGCGTGAACGCGGATTACAATGAGCAGTTCTTC.

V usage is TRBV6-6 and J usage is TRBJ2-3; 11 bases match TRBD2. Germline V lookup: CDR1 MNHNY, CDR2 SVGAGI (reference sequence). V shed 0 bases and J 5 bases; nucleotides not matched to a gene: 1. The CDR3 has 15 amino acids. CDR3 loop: CASSYSSGRGDTQYF. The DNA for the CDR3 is TGTGCCAGCAGTTACTCTAGCGGGAGGGGAGATACGCAGTATTTT.

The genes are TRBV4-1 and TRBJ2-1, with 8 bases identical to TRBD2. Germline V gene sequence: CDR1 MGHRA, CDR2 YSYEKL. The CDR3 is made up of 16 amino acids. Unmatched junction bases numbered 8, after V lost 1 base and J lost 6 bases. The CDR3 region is CASSQGSRTSSNEQFF. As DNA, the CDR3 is TGCGCCAGCAGCCAAGGATCCCGGACTAGCAGCAATGAGCAGTTCTTC.

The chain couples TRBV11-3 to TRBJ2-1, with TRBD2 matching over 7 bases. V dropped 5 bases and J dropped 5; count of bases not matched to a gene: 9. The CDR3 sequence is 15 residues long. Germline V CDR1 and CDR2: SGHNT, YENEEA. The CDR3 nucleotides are TGTGCCAGCAGCAACTGGCGGCTAGCGGACAATGAGCAGTTCTTC. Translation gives CASSNWRLADNEQFF.

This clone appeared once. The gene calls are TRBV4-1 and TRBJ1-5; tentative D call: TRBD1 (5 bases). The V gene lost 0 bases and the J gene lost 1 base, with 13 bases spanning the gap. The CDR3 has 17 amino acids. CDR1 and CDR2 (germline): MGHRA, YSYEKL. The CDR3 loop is CASSQEKGMESNQPQHF. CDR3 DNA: TGCGCCAGCAGCCAAGAAAAGGGGATGGAGAGCAATCAGCCCCAGCATTTT.

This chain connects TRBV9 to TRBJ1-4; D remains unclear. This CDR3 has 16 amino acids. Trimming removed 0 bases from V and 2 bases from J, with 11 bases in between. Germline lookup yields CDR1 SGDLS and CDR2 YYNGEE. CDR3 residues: CASSVGGVATNEKLFF. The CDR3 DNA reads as TGTGCCAGCAGCGTAGGCGGGGTGGCGACTAATGAAAAACTGTTTTTT.

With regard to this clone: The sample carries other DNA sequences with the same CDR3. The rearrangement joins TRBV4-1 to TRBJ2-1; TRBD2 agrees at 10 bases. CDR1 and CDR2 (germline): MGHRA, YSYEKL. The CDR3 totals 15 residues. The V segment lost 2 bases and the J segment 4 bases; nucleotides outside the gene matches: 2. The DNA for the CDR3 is TGCGCCAGCAGCCAAAGGACTAGCGGATACAATGAGCAGTTCTTC. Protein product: CASSQRTSGYNEQFF.

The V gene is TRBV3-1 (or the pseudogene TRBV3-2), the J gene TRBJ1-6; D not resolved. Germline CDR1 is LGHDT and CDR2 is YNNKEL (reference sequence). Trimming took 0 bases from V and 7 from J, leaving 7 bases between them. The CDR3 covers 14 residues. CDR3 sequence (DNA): TGTGCCAGCAGCCAAGACGGGAGGAATTCACCCCTCCACTTT. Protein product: CASSQDGRNSPLHF.

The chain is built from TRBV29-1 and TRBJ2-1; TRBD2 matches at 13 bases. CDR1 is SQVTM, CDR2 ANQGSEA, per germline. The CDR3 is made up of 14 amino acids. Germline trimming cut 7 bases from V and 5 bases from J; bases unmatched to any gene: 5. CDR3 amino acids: CSGQLAGGNNEQFF. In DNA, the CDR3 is TGCAGCGGCCAACTAGCGGGAGGGAACAATGAGCAGTTCTTC.

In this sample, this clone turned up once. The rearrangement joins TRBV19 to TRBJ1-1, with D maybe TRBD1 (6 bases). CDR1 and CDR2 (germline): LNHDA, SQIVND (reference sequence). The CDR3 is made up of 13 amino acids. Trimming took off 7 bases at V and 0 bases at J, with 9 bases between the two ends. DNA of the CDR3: TGTGCCAGTAAGCGGGACATGAACACTGAAGCTTTCTTT. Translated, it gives CASKRDMNTEAFF.

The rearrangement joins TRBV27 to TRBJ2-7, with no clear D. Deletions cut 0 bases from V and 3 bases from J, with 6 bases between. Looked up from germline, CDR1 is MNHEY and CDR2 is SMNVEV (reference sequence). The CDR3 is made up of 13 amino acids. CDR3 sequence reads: CASSLSASYEQYF. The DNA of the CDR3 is TGTGCCAGCAGTTTATCTGCTAGCTACGAGCAGTACTTC.

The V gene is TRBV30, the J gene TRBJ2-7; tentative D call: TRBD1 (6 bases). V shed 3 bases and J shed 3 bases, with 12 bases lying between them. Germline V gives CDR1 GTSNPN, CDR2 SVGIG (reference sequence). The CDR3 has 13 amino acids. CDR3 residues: CAWSRMDSYEQYF. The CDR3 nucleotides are TGTGCCTGGAGCCGAATGGACAGCTACGAGCAGTACTTC.

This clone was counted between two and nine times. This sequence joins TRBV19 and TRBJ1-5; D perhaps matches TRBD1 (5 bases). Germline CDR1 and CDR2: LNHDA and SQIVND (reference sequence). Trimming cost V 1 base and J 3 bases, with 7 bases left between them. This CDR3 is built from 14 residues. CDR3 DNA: TGTGCCAGTAGTATAGGACAGCACAATCAGCCCCAGCATTTT. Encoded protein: CASSIGQHNQPQHF.

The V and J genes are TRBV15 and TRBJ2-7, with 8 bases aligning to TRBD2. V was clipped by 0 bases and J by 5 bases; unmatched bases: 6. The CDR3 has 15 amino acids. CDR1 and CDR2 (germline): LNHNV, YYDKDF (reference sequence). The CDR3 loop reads CATSRDWRLANEQYF. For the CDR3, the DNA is TGTGCCACCAGCAGAGATTGGAGACTAGCGAACGAGCAGTACTTC.

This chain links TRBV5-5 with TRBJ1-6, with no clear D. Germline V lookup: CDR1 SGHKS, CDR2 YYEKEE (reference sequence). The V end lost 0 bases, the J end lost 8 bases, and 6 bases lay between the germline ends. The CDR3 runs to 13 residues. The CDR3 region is CASSLGQDSPLHF. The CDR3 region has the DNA TGTGCCAGCAGCTTGGGTCAGGATTCACCCCTCCACTTT.

CDR3 in amino acids: CASSQGGGNTIYF. The CDR3 nucleotides are TGCGCCAGCAGCCAAGGCGGGGGAAACACCATATATTTT. V gene TRBV4-1 combines with J gene TRBJ1-3; D remains unclear. Trimming took 1 base from V and 4 from J, leaving 5 bases between them. The CDR3 spans 13 residues. The germline V gene encodes CDR1 MGHRA and CDR2 YSYEKL.

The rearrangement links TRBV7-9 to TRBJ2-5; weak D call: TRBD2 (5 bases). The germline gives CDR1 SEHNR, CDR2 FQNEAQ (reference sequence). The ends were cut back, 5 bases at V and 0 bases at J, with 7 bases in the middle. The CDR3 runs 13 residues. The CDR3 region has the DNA TGTGCCAGCAGCACACTAGACCAAGAGACCCAGTACTTC. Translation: CASSTLDQETQYF.

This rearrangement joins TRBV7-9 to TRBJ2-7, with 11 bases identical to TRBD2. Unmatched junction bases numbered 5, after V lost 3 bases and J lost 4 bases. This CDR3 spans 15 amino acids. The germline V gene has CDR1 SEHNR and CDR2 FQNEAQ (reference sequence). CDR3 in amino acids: CASSFPGTSGYEQYF. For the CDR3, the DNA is TGTGCCAGCAGCTTCCCCGGGACTAGCGGTTACGAGCAGTACTTC.

This CDR3 is CASSQSGTTTYQETQYF. For the CDR3, the DNA is TGCGCCAGCAGTCAATCCGGGACAACGACGTACCAAGAGACCCAGTACTTC. V gene TRBV23-1 combines with J gene TRBJ2-5, with a weak D call TRBD1 (6 bases). TRBV23-1 is treated as an ORF (open reading frame) with a function not yet certain. The length of the CDR3 is 17 residues. Trimming pared 0 bases from V and 0 bases from J, leaving 14 bases between.

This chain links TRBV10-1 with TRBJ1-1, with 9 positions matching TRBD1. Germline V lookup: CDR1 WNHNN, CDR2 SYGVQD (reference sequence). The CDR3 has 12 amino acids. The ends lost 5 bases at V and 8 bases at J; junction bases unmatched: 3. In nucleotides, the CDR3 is TGCGCCAGCAGTAAGACAGGGGGAGAAGCTTTCTTT. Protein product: CASSKTGGEAFF.